Listed below are T cell receptor beta chains from one sample, sequenced in a study of response to subunit inactivated influenza vaccine. Using its own MiXCR run on the RT-PCR reads, TCRdb lists one record per CDR3 protein. This table has around 790,000 distinct CDR3 sequences, 21% appearing once. The sample consisted of PBMCs from blood, taken more than 4 days after vaccination. The receptors derive from a middle-aged man who received an inactivated influenza vaccine. CDR3s include the opening cysteine and the closing phenylalanine or tryptophan. A D gene is named only where the DNA matches it firmly. A clone size is listed for some rows: how often the clone was seen (once, few, many), or a class if it is expanded.

d_call j_call clone_size v_call cdr3_nt cdr3_aa
NA TRBJ2-2 NA TRBV6-6 TGTGCCAGCGGACTAATCGCCGGGGAGCTGTTTTTT CASGLIAGELFF
NA TRBJ2-3 NA TRBV25-1 TGTGCCAGTTCTAGTGACTCGCAGTATTTT CASSSDSQYF
NA TRBJ2-7 NA TRBV19 TGTGCCAGTAGTATAAAGGTCACCTACGAGCAGTACTTC CASSIKVTYEQYF
TRBD1 TRBJ1-2 few TRBV7-9 TGTGCCAGCAGCTTGGACAGGTTTGACTATGGCTACACCTTC CASSLDRFDYGYTF
TRBD2 TRBJ2-7 many TRBV27 TGTGCCAGCAGTTTGACTAGCGGAGCAAATTACGAGCAGTACTTC CASSLTSGANYEQYF
NA TRBJ1-1 NA TRBV3-1 TGTGCCAGCAGCCAAGGAATGATGGGGGACACTGAAGCTTTCTTT CASSQGMMGDTEAFF
NA TRBJ2-5 few TRBV7-2 TGTGCCAGCAGCTTAGCGTGGACTCGGACGGAGACCCAGTACTTC CASSLAWTRTETQYF
NA TRBJ2-1 NA TRBV7-8 TGTGCCAGCAGCTTAGAGTCTGGGGGCCACGCCCTCTTCTTC CASSLESGGHALFF
TRBD2 TRBJ2-3 many TRBV5-1 TGCGCCAGCAGCTGGACCGGGACTAGCGGGGGTGTAGCAGATACGCAGTATTTT CASSWTGTSGGVADTQYF
TRBD2 TRBJ2-7 many TRBV7-2 TGTGCCAGCAGCCGAGCGGGAACCTACGAGCAGTACTTC CASSRAGTYEQYF
TRBD2 TRBJ2-3 few TRBV29-1 TGCAGCGTTGTGGGTCTAGCGGGCTTCACAGATACGCAGTATTTT CSVVGLAGFTDTQYF
TRBD2 TRBJ2-4 NA TRBV20-1 TGCAGTGCTAGAGGTCAGACTAGCGGGGGAAACATTCAGTACTTC CSARGQTSGGNIQYF
TRBD2 TRBJ2-1 few TRBV6-5 TGTGCCAGCAGTTACTCACTAGCGGGGGGCTACAATGAGCAGTTCTTC CASSYSLAGGYNEQFF
NA TRBJ2-4 many TRBV29-1 TGCAGCGCAGGGGACTTACTAAGCCAAAACATTCAGTACTTC CSAGDLLSQNIQYF
TRBD2 TRBJ2-1 many TRBV6-1 TGTGCCAGCAGTGTCCTCCTAGCGGGAGTAGGGATAAGCTCCTACAATGAGCAGTTCTTC CASSVLLAGVGISSYNEQFF
TRBD1 TRBJ1-4 NA TRBV7-9 TGTGCCAGCAGCCCTCACGACAGGGGGCATGAAAAACTGTTTTTT CASSPHDRGHEKLFF
NA TRBJ2-2 NA TRBV7-3 TGTGCCAGCAGTGCAGGAGGGGCCGGGGAGCTGTTTTTT CASSAGGAGELFF